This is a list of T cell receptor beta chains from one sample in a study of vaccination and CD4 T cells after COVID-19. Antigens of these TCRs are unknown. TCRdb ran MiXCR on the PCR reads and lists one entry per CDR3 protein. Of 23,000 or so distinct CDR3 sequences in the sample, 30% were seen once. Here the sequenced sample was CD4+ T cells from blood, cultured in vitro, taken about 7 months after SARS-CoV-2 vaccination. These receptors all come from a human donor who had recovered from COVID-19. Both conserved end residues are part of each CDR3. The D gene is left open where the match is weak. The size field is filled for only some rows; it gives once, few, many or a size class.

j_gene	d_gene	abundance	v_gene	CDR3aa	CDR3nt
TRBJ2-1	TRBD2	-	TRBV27	CASALRMVAGEAYNEQFF	TGTGCCAGCGCGCTGCGGATGGTAGCGGGAGAAGCCTACAATGAGCAGTTCTTC
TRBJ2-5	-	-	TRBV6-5	CASSWPGLPETQYF	TGTGCCAGCAGTTGGCCGGGACTCCCAGAGACCCAGTACTTC
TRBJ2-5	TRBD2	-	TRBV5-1	CASSFAGGGETQYF	TGCGCCAGCAGCTTCGCGGGAGGAGGGGAGACCCAGTACTTC
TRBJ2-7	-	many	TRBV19	CASSSKYEQYF	TGTGCCAGTAGTTCGAAATACGAGCAGTACTTC
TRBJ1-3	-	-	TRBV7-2	CASSLGPTRSSGNTIYF	TGTGCCAGCAGCTTAGGCCCAACAAGGAGCTCTGGAAACACCATATATTTT
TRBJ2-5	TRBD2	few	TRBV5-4	CASSWEGHETQYF	TGTGCCAGCAGCTGGGAGGGGCATGAGACCCAGTACTTC
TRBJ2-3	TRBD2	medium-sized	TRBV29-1	CSVGREGVTDTQYF	TGCAGCGTAGGTCGGGAGGGGGTTACAGATACGCAGTATTTT
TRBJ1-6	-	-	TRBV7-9	CASSLAAGEALHF	TGTGCCAGCAGCTTGGCGGCAGGGGAGGCCCTCCACTTT
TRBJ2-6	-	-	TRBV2	CASSEAKWTALSGANVLTF	TGTGCCAGCAGTGAAGCTAAATGGACAGCTCTCTCTGGGGCCAACGTCCTGACTTTC
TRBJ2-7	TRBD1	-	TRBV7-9	CASSSRQGSYEQYF	TGTGCCAGCAGCTCAAGACAGGGCTCCTACGAGCAGTACTTC
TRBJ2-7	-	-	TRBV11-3	CASSGRSAEQYF	TGTGCCAGCAGCGGGAGATCGGCCGAGCAGTACTTC
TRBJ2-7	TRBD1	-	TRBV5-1	CASSLDRGDYEQYF	TGCGCCAGCAGCTTGGACAGGGGGGACTACGAGCAGTACTTC
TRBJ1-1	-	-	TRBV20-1	CSASGLQLNTEAFF	TGCAGTGCTAGTGGGCTACAGCTGAACACTGAAGCTTTCTTT
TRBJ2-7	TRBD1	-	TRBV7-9	CASSKQWQGETYEQYF	TGTGCCAGCAGCAAGCAGTGGCAGGGGGAGACCTACGAGCAGTACTTC
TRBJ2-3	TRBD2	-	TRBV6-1	CASSTRLAGGTDTQYF	TGTGCCAGCAGTACCCGACTAGCGGGAGGCACAGATACGCAGTATTTT
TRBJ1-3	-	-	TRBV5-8	CASSLADTIYF	TGTGCCAGCAGCTTGGCGGACACCATATATTTT
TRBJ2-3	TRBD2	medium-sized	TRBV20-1	CSAGTSGNTDTQYF	TGCAGTGCGGGGACTAGCGGGAACACAGATACGCAGTATTTT
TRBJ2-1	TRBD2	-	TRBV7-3	CASSSPGLAGPEQFF	TGTGCCAGCAGCTCGCCGGGACTAGCGGGACCTGAGCAGTTCTTC
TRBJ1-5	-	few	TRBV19	CASSMRPYSNQPQHF	TGTGCCAGTAGTATGAGGCCTTATAGCAATCAGCCCCAGCATTTT
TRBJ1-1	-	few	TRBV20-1	CSAGAKAFF	TGCAGTGCTGGGGCAAAAGCTTTCTTT
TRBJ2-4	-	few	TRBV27	CASSLDIQYF	TGTGCCAGCAGTTTGGACATTCAGTACTTC
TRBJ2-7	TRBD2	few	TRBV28	CAVVVAGAYEQYF	TGTGCCGTTGTGGTAGCGGGAGCCTACGAGCAGTACTTC
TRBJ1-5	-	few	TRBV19	CASSILVQGAGHQPQHF	TGTGCCAGTAGTATTTTGGTCCAGGGTGCGGGTCATCAGCCCCAGCATTTT
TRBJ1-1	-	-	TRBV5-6	CASSPGQVGAFF	TGTGCCAGCAGCCCGGGACAAGTAGGAGCTTTCTTT
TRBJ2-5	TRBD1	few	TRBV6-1	CASSGRDRGETQYF	TGTGCCAGCAGTGGCCGGGACAGGGGAGAGACCCAGTACTTC
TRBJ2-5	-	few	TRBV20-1	CSARAPGSLQETQYF	TGCAGTGCTAGAGCCCCCGGGAGTCTGCAAGAGACCCAGTACTTC
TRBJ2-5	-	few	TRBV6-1	CASSEVPGRVQETQYF	TGTGCCAGCAGTGAAGTTCCAGGTAGGGTCCAAGAGACCCAGTACTTC
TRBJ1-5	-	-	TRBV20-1	CSARIGLYGPSNQPQHF	TGCAGTGCTAGAATAGGCCTTTACGGACCTAGCAATCAGCCCCAGCATTTT
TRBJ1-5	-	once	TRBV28	CASSLVQGGNQPQHF	TGTGCCAGCAGTTTGGTCCAGGGTGGCAATCAGCCCCAGCATTTT
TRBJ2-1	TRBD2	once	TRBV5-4	CASSFGLAEAREQFF	TGTGCCAGCAGCTTCGGTCTAGCGGAAGCAAGAGAGCAGTTCTTC
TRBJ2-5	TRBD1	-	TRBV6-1	CASSATGLVETQYF	TGTGCCAGCAGTGCGACAGGGCTGGTGGAGACCCAGTACTTC
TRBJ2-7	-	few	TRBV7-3	CASSPSGRPYEQYF	TGTGCCAGCAGCCCATCCGGACGCCCCTACGAGCAGTACTTC